These T cell receptor beta chains were read from a single sample in a study of OX40 agonist ivuxolimab in advanced cancers. The data were produced by immunoSEQ multiplex PCR, yet TCRdb's version contains in-frame clones alone and is incomplete. The sample lists under 25,000 clones, around two thirds occurring once. The source was CD4+ or CD8+ T cells sorted from blood, collected in a trial of the OX40 agonist ivuxolimab. The receptors here all came from an adult with an advanced solid tumor such as melanoma, head and neck, liver or kidney cancer. CDR3s include the opening cysteine and the closing phenylalanine or tryptophan. The D gene is left open where the match is weak. Some rows mark clone size as missing; the rest say once, few, many or name a class of expanded clone.

CDR3nt | CDR3aa | v_gene | d_gene | abundance | j_gene
- | CASSFLAGRTYNEQFF | TRBV28 | - | - | TRBJ2-1
TGCGCCAGCAAGTTGGGACAGGCCACCGGGGAGCTGTTTTTT | CASKLGQATGELFF | TRBV5-1 | TRBD1 | - | TRBJ2-2
TGTGCCTGGAGTCTCCTAGACCCTGAAGCTTTCTTT | CAWSLLDPEAFF | TRBV30 | - | - | TRBJ1-1
TGTGCCAGCAGCTTGGGGGCAGGGGCCAGGGAGACCCAGTACTTC | CASSLGAGARETQYF | TRBV11-2 | - | - | TRBJ2-5
TGCGCCAGCAGCCAAGATGAGCGGGGAGGAGATACGCAGTATTTT | CASSQDERGGDTQYF | TRBV4-3 | TRBD2 | few | TRBJ2-3
TGTGCCACCAGCAGAGATGGGACAGGGGGTAATCAGCCCCAGCATTTT | CATSRDGTGGNQPQHF | TRBV15 | TRBD1 | few | TRBJ1-5
TGTGCCAGCAGCTTAGACCCAGGCGGATTCGATACGCAGTATTTT | CASSLDPGGFDTQYF | TRBV11-3 | - | few | TRBJ2-3
TGTGCCAGCAGTTACGGGACCGGGGGGTACGAGCAGTACTTC | CASSYGTGGYEQYF | TRBV6-5 | TRBD2 | - | TRBJ2-7
TGTGCCAGCAGTTTATACGCAGGGGACGAGCAGTACTTC | CASSLYAGDEQYF | TRBV28 | - | - | TRBJ2-7
TGTGCCACCTCGAGGAGGGAGTCCTACGAGCAGTACTTC | CATSRRESYEQYF | TRBV28 | - | - | TRBJ2-7
TGCAGCGTTGGACAGGCTCTTCTGGGCTACACCTTC | CSVGQALLGYTF | TRBV29-1 | - | few | TRBJ1-2
TGTGCCAGCAGCCCACTAGAGGTCACAGATACGCAGTATTTT | CASSPLEVTDTQYF | TRBV27 | - | - | TRBJ2-3
TGTGCCAGCAGTGAAGCTTACAGGGGATGGGCCTACGAGCAGTACTTC | CASSEAYRGWAYEQYF | TRBV2 | TRBD1 | - | TRBJ2-7
TGTGCCAGTCAGGGGACCTATGGCTACACCTTC | CASQGTYGYTF | TRBV6-5 | - | few | TRBJ1-2
TGTGCCAGCAGTTTAGGACCCGACGGCTCCTACGAGCAGTACTTC | CASSLGPDGSYEQYF | TRBV28 | - | - | TRBJ2-7